Listed here is a single T cell receptor (beta chain). The clone's antigen remains unknown. No base qualities exist here, and no much larger clone lies one base off it. Whole blood was collected in K2EDTA tubes by collaborating institutions according to the institutions' own protocols. For TCRbeta analysis, collaborators shipped samples in one of three forms: frozen whole blood, isolated PBMCs, or DNA extracted from either of those sample types. This sample is part of a study of blood T cell repertoires in COVID-19 (dated by TCRdb to the early 2020s). Broadly, across the study: Samples covering the acute and convalescent phases of COVID-19 were provided by collaborators in the United States, Italy and Spain. The prospective study material was composed of cDNA or gDNA derived from T cells, B-cell-depleted T cells, or PBMCs. Deeply sampled blood TCRbeta repertoires from subjects exposed to, actively infected with, or recovered from COVID-19 were included in the dataset. The repertoires were released in a freely available public database intended as a resource for research on the immune response to SARS-CoV-2. Samples were obtained from the ongoing ImmuneRACE study (first 160 participants) and from 1,254 subjects provided by 6 global collaborators. A de-identified subject ID, COVID-19 status, age in years and sex were almost always included in the sample metadata. Where available, HLA class I and class II types were obtained from metadata supplied by the sample provider rather than from assay-based typing. General conclusions and limits of the study: The quantity of clinical and demographic metadata differed by source and by participant and was supplied without curation.

V gives up 0 bases and J gives up 9 bases, and the segment between their germline ends measures 22 bases. Its CDR3 holds 17 amino acids, cysteine through phenylalanine. The retained sequence is limited to the CDR3, 51 bases, with the frame set at the first base. The germline V gene yields SGHRS for CDR1 and YFSETQ for CDR2. TCRbeta CDR3 regions were amplified from genomic DNA using the immunoSEQ Assay, a bias-controlled multiplex PCR. Processing in the source paper ran as follows. Within the assay, amplification of reference gene primers was used to estimate how many nucleated cells each sample contained. To quantify the absolute abundance of each unique TCRbeta CDR3 rearrangement, sequence reads were collapsed and filtered. For each sample, productive Simpson clonality was calculated by taking the square root of Simpson's diversity index across productive rearrangements. TCRdb provides this immuneACCESS table in a form limited to in-frame rearrangements. Some clones are lacking; in checked studies, under half of them reflect an unresolved V gene, and why the rest are absent is not known. For V, J and clone size, that table is used; D and trimming come from the DNA. This sample holds 35,000 to 50,000 clones; roughly 69% were observed only once. The biggest ten clones account for roughly 6.3% of the sample.

The chain is encoded by TRBV5-1 joined to TRBJ2-1, with a weak D call of TRBD2 (7 bases match). The source of this sequence is a man older than 75 with acute or convalescent COVID-19. Sample: peripheral blood. The DNA sequence is as follows: TGCGCCAGCAGCTTGGGTCGCGGGGGCCCCCTGGGGGGTGAGCAGTTCTTC. The encoded protein is CASSLGRGGPLGGEQFF. The CDR3, completed at both ends by the reference TRBV5-1 and TRBJ2-1 genes, gives the full variable domain KAGVTQTPRYLIKTRGQQVTLSCSPISGHRSVSWYQQTPGQGLQFLFEYFSETQRNKGNFPGRFSGRQFSNSRSEMNVSTLELGDSALYLCASSLGRGGPLGGEQFFGPGTRLTVL.